The 5 T cell receptor beta chains listed next were all sequenced from one sample in a study of blood T cell repertoires in COVID-19. Assay used: immunoSEQ multiplex PCR; TCRdb lists only in-frame clones, some missing. The repertoire consists of over 200,000 clones, with about nine tenths occurring once and the leading ten covering about a sixth. Sequenced material: PBMCs or T cells enriched from blood (not recorded which). The source of these receptors is a man in his late teens or twenties who had recovered from COVID-19.

The CDR3 region has the DNA TGCGCCAGTCCTCCTAGCGGGGGAGCGCAAGAGACCCAGTACTTC. Its translation: CASPPSGGAQETQYF. The chain joins TRBV10-1 to TRBJ2-5; 10 bases align to TRBD2. Germline loops: CDR1 WNHNN, CDR2 SYGVQD (reference sequence). This CDR3 spans 15 amino acids. V dropped 9 bases and J dropped 2; count of bases not matched to a gene: 9.

J is TRBJ1-1 and V is TRBV30; D remains ambiguous. CDR1 is GTSNPN and CDR2 is SVGIG in the germline V gene (reference sequence). Trimming removed 0 bases from V and 0 bases from J, with 8 bases in between. The CDR3 is 14 residues long. CDR3 protein: CAWSVGYMNTEAFF. The CDR3 nucleotides read TGTGCCTGGAGTGTCGGGTACATGAACACTGAAGCTTTCTTT.

The chain employs TRBV28 and TRBJ1-1; tentatively, D is TRBD1 (6 bases). The CDR3 runs to 11 residues. CDR1 is MDHEN, CDR2 SYDVKM, per germline. The germline V and J ends were trimmed by 4 bases and 11 bases, with 11 bases remaining between them. CDR3 protein: CASSYRDRAFF. The CDR3 DNA follows: TGTGCCAGCAGTTACAGGGATAGGGCTTTCTTT.

The rearrangement links TRBV28 to TRBJ1-3; weak D call: TRBD1 (5 bases). The germline CDR1 and CDR2 sequences are MDHEN and SYDVKM. This CDR3 comprises 15 residues. With 3 bases removed from V and 2 bases from J, the gap between germline ends came to 11 bases. The CDR3 DNA follows: TGTGCCAGCAGTTTGACGTCGGGGGCTGGAAACACCATATATTTT. Its protein is CASSLTSGAGNTIYF.

The gene calls are TRBV19 and TRBJ2-7, with a tentative D call TRBD1 (6 bases). Germline V gives CDR1 LNHDA, CDR2 SQIVND (reference sequence). Trimming stripped 6 bases from V and 0 bases from J, with 12 bases between. CDR3 length equals 14 residues. The CDR3, as DNA: TGTGCCAGTAGGAAAAAACAGGGCTCCTACGAGCAGTACTTC. Its protein is CASRKKQGSYEQYF.